These 24 T cell receptor beta chains were sequenced from one sample in a study of identifying expanded T cells in peripheral blood. The table came from immunoSEQ multiplex PCR; TCRdb's copy has only in-frame clones and leaves some out. The sample lists about 100,000 clones, approximately 89% occurring once. The sample comprised blood. The receptors stem from a person aged 18-69 years in good health.

This chain joins TRBV19 and TRBJ2-7, with a weak D call TRBD2 (5 bases). CDR1 and CDR2 from the germline V gene are LNHDA and SQIVND (reference sequence). The CDR3 spans 15 residues. The V and J ends lost 5 bases and 2 bases respectively, with 16 bases between them. Written as DNA, the CDR3 is TGTGCCAGTAGTGCGCCCGGGAAAAGGACCTACGAGCAGTACTTC. It translates to CASSAPGKRTYEQYF.

This rearrangement joins TRBV27 to TRBJ2-2; unclear D gene. CDR3 length: 14 amino acids. Trimming removed 2 bases from V and 5 bases from J, with 9 bases in between. Germline V gene data show CDR1 as MNHEY and CDR2 as SMNVEV (reference sequence). The CDR3 DNA follows: TGTGCCAGCAGTTTACAAACTATTACCGGGGAGCTGTTTTTT. It translates to CASSLQTITGELFF.

This chain links TRBV30 with TRBJ1-4; 9 bases are a match to TRBD1. Germline V lookup: CDR1 GTSNPN, CDR2 SVGIG (reference sequence). The CDR3 sequence is 13 residues long. V gave up 1 base and J gave up 8 bases; unmatched junction bases: 2. The CDR3 sequence is CAWSGQGGEKLFF. The CDR3 region has the DNA TGTGCCTGGAGTGGACAGGGGGGGGAAAAACTGTTTTTT.

The J gene is TRBJ2-7, the V gene TRBV7-2, with a weak D call TRBD1 (7 bases). This CDR3 is built from 14 residues. Trimming left V 5 bases short and J 7 bases short, with 18 bases between. Germline V CDR1 and CDR2: SGHTA, FQGNSA. The CDR3 nucleotides read TGTGCCAGCAGCAGGGGGGACAGTCTTCGGGAGCAGTACTTC. This sequence encodes CASSRGDSLREQYF. The variable domain in full, completed from reference TRBV7-2 and TRBJ2-7, reads GAGVSQSPSNKVTEKGKDVELRCDPISGHTALYWYRQSLGQGLEFLIYFQGNSAPDKSGLPSDRFSAERTGGSVSTLTIQRTQQEDSAVYLCASSRGDSLREQYFGPGTRLTVT.

V is TRBV7-9 and J is TRBJ2-1; D not resolved. The V end was cut by 7 bases, the J end by 7 bases, with 11 bases between. This CDR3 has 12 residues. Germline V gives CDR1 SEHNR, CDR2 FQNEAQ (reference sequence). DNA of the CDR3: TGTGCCAGCACCATAAGAACTAATGAGCAGTTCTTC. This translates into CASTIRTNEQFF.

This rearrangement joins TRBV28 to TRBJ2-3; 7 bases agree with TRBD1. Trimming removed 7 bases from V and 4 bases from J; junction bases left unmatched: 2. The CDR3 has 12 residues. Germline CDR1 and CDR2: MDHEN and SYDVKM. CDR3 sequence (DNA): TGTGCCAGCAAGAGGGGGCCAGATACGCAGTATTTT. Protein: CASKRGPDTQYF.

This sequence joins TRBV27 and TRBJ2-7; either TRBD1 or TRBD2 may supply D (5 bases each). V lost 6 bases, J lost 6 bases, and 18 bases lay in between. CDR1 and CDR2 from the germline V gene are MNHEY and SMNVEV (reference sequence). The CDR3 has 14 residues. For the CDR3, the DNA is TGTGCCAGCAGACCTTTGGGGGATACGTTCGAGCAGTACTTC. Its translation is CASRPLGDTFEQYF.

This chain joins TRBV29-1 and TRBJ2-3, with D possibly matching TRBD1 (5 bases). This CDR3 is 12 amino acids long. Trimming removed 8 bases at V and 1 base at J, with 10 bases between. Looked up from germline, CDR1 is SQVTM and CDR2 is ANQGSEA. The CDR3 sequence: CSKQEGTDTQYF. DNA of the CDR3: TGCAGCAAACAGGAAGGCACAGATACGCAGTATTTT.

The chain links TRBV28 to TRBJ1-5; perhaps TRBD1 as D (5 bases). The V gene's germline CDR1 is MDHEN and CDR2 SYDVKM. V was clipped by 7 bases and J by 11 bases, with 18 bases between them. This CDR3 has 13 residues. The CDR3 sequence is CASTGRDSGAQHF. The CDR3 bases are TGTGCCAGCACCGGACGGGACTCTGGGGCCCAGCATTTT. Full variable domain (outside the CDR3, taken from reference TRBV28 and TRBJ1-5): DVKVTQSSRYLVKRTGEKVFLECVQDMDHENMFWYRQDPGLGLRLIYFSYDVKMKEKGDIPEGYSVSREKKERFSLILESASTNQTSMYLCASTGRDSGAQHFGDGTRLSIL.

This rearrangement joins TRBV6-1 to TRBJ2-7; D is undetermined. V gave up 0 bases and J gave up 4 bases, with 10 bases separating them. This CDR3 has 14 amino acids. In germline, CDR1 is MNHNS, CDR2 SASEGT. In DNA, the CDR3 is TGTGCCAGCAGTGAAGCTCTACAGAAGTACGAGCAGTACTTC. Protein sequence: CASSEALQKYEQYF.

V is TRBV5-1 and J is TRBJ2-7, with 11 bases aligning to TRBD2. Trimming cost V 4 bases and J 3 bases; bases outside gene matches: 3. This CDR3 region has 14 residues. From germline, CDR1 is SGHRS and CDR2 YFSETQ. CDR3: CASSLTSGGYEQYF. The CDR3 DNA sequence: TGCGCCAGCAGCCTAACTAGCGGGGGCTACGAGCAGTACTTC.

The chain uses TRBV5-4 and TRBJ2-1; D not certain. This CDR3 contains 15 residues. From germline, CDR1 is SGHNT and CDR2 YYREEE (reference sequence). The ends were cut back, 0 bases at V and 8 bases at J, with 15 bases in the middle. CDR3 sequence: CASSLAGVRIDEQFF. The CDR3 DNA reads TGTGCCAGCAGCTTGGCCGGAGTGAGGATAGATGAGCAGTTCTTC.

This chain links TRBV19 with TRBJ1-2, with D hard to call. In germline, CDR1 is LNHDA, CDR2 SQIVND (reference sequence). The CDR3 contains 13 residues. Trimming took 7 bases from V and 4 from J, leaving 13 bases between them. The CDR3 region has the DNA TGTGCCAGTACCAAGGACTCCAGCTATGGCTACACCTTC. Amino acids: CASTKDSSYGYTF.

This clone was counted a few times. The chain couples TRBV28 to TRBJ1-1; D uncertain. CDR1 is MDHEN and CDR2 is SYDVKM in the germline V gene. The CDR3 totals 12 residues. Between the trimmed V and J ends, which lost 5 bases and 8 bases, there was a span of 12 bases. The CDR3, as DNA: TGTGCCAGCAGTAGAACCACAACCGAAGCTTTCTTT. Translation: CASSRTTTEAFF.

The chain couples TRBV28 to TRBJ1-4, with 7 bases lining up with TRBD1. The CDR3 extends over 15 amino acids. CDR1 MDHEN and CDR2 SYDVKM come from the germline V gene. V shed 7 bases, J shed 4 bases, and the junction held 9 bases outside the gene matches. In nucleotides, the CDR3 is TGTGCCAGCACCCCCGGGACAGCTTTTAATGAAAAACTGTTTTTT. As protein: CASTPGTAFNEKLFF. Complete variable domain (other parts from reference TRBV28 and TRBJ1-4): DVKVTQSSRYLVKRTGEKVFLECVQDMDHENMFWYRQDPGLGLRLIYFSYDVKMKEKGDIPEGYSVSREKKERFSLILESASTNQTSMYLCASTPGTAFNEKLFFGSGTQLSVL.

The chain is built from TRBV9 and TRBJ2-2, with TRBD1 matching over 9 bases. CDR1 SGDLS and CDR2 YYNGEE come from the germline V gene. With V trimmed by 0 bases and J by 7 bases, 7 bases remained unmatched. The CDR3 has 16 residues. The CDR3 protein is CASSVGNRGRGGELFF. The CDR3, as DNA: TGTGCCAGCAGCGTAGGGAACAGGGGGCGCGGCGGGGAGCTGTTTTTT. Supplemented by reference TRBV9 and TRBJ2-2, the full variable domain reads DSGVTQTPKHLITATGQRVTLRCSPRSGDLSVYWYQQSLDQGLQFLIQYYNGEERAKGNILERFSAQQFPDLHSELNLSSLELGDSALYFCASSVGNRGRGGELFFGEGSRLTVL.

The rearrangement joins TRBV5-1 to TRBJ2-7; D gene ambiguous. The CDR3 spans 12 residues. The V end was cut by 2 bases, the J end by 5 bases, with 8 bases between. Germline CDR1 reads SGHRS; CDR2 reads YFSETQ. The chain's CDR3 is CASSLDSDEQYF. The DNA of the CDR3 is TGCGCCAGCAGCTTAGATTCAGACGAGCAGTACTTC.

This chain connects TRBV7-9 to TRBJ2-1; D gene ambiguous. This CDR3 has 11 amino acids. V was trimmed by 10 bases and J by 8 bases, leaving 12 bases between them. The V gene's germline CDR1 is SEHNR and CDR2 FQNEAQ (reference sequence). The CDR3 here is CATHRGDEQFF. The DNA for the CDR3 is TGTGCCACCCATAGAGGCGATGAGCAGTTCTTC. Together with reference TRBV7-9 and TRBJ2-1, the CDR3 gives the full variable domain: DTGVSQNPRHKITKRGQNVTFRCDPISEHNRLYWYRQTLGQGPEFLTYFQNEAQLEKSRLLSDRFSAERPKGSFSTLEIQRTEQGDSAMYLCATHRGDEQFFGPGTRLTVL.

The CDR3 nucleotides are TGTGCCAGCAGCGTAGGGAGGTCCACTGAAGCTTTCTTT. This translates into CASSVGRSTEAFF. The V call is TRBV9, the J call TRBJ1-1; no clear D gene. The V gene's germline CDR1 is SGDLS and CDR2 YYNGEE. V was clipped by 0 bases and J by 4 bases, with 7 bases between them. The length of the CDR3 is 13 residues.

This clone rates as large (0.1 to 1%). The genes are TRBV6-5 and TRBJ2-2, with a tentative D call TRBD1 (6 bases). Trimming cost V 6 bases and J 7 bases, with 12 bases left between them. There are 13 residues in the CDR3. CDR1 and CDR2 from the germline V gene are MNHEY and SVGAGI. CDR3 protein: CASSRQVGGELFF. The CDR3 DNA is TGTGCCAGCAGCCGACAGGTTGGCGGGGAGCTGTTTTTT.

As to this clone: A much more abundant neighbour one base away suggests this may be a read error. This chain joins TRBV4-2 and TRBJ2-2; D is perhaps TRBD1 (5 bases). Trimming took off 4 bases at V and 3 bases at J, with 9 bases between the two ends. Germline CDR1 and CDR2: LGHNA and YNFKEQ. This CDR3 is built from 14 residues. The CDR3 DNA follows: TGTGCCAGCAGCCTCGACAGCGACACCGGGGAGCTGTTTTTT. Amino acids: CASSLDSDTGELFF.

The chain couples TRBV21-1 to TRBJ1-5; the table names TRBD1, a call not compared with the DNA. TRBV21-1 is listed as a pseudogene. The CDR3 loop spans 18 amino acids. CDR3 amino acids: CASSGKCAGEYDNQPQHF. As DNA, the CDR3 is TGTGCCAGCAGCGGTAAATGTGCAGGGGAATATGACAATCAGCCCCAGCATTTT.

This chain joins TRBV10-3 and TRBJ1-1; 9 bases map to TRBD1. The CDR3 covers 15 residues. V dropped 5 bases and J dropped 5; count of bases not matched to a gene: 9. Germline V gene sequence: CDR1 ENHRY, CDR2 SYGVKD. The CDR3 reads CAISKAGTGRTEAFF. The CDR3 DNA reads TGTGCCATCAGTAAAGCCGGGACAGGGAGGACTGAAGCTTTCTTT.

By share, this clone counts as medium-sized. The chain combines TRBV4-1 with TRBJ1-2; 8 nucleotides align to TRBD1. J gave up 6 bases and V 1 base, and 19 bases lay outside the gene matches. From germline, CDR1 is MGHRA and CDR2 YSYEKL. There are 19 residues in the CDR3. CDR3 DNA sequence: TGCGCCAGCAGCCAAGGGGAAGGACAGGGTATCGGGTATTGGAATGGCTACACCTTC. The encoded protein is CASSQGEGQGIGYWNGYTF.